The rows below give T cell receptor beta chains drawn from one sample of a study of blood T cell repertoires in COVID-19. TCRdb keeps only in-frame clones here, not all; method: immunoSEQ multiplex PCR. This table has 250,000 to 350,000 clones, 88% appearing once. Source material: peripheral blood. The receptors here all came from a woman under 40 with COVID-19, enrolled during active disease. Each CDR3 is given with its conserved first and last residue. Fields, in order: J gene, clone size, D gene, V gene, CDR3 DNA, CDR3 protein. The D gene is left open where the match is weak. Not all rows give a size; the values are once, few, many and, for expanded clones, a class.

TRBJ2-1 | once | NA | TRBV28 | TGTGCCAGCAGTCCGGACAAGGCCATCGATGAGCAGTTCTTC | CASSPDKAIDEQFF
TRBJ2-1 | NA | NA | TRBV21-1 | NA | CASSKVVGLGSPNEQFF
TRBJ2-6 | NA | TRBD1 | TRBV3-1/TRBV3-2 | TGTGCCAGCAGCCAAGAAACAGGGGGATTTGGGGCCAACGTCCTGACTTTC | CASSQETGGFGANVLTF
TRBJ2-7 | NA | NA | TRBV2 | TGTGCCAGCAGTGGGGGTATAGGTAGCGCTAGCTCCTACGAGCAGTACTTC | CASSGGIGSASSYEQYF
TRBJ2-1 | NA | TRBD2 | TRBV7-2 | TGTGCCAGCAGATTAGGACTAGCGGGATTGAATGAGCAGTTCTTC | CASRLGLAGLNEQFF
TRBJ2-1 | NA | NA | TRBV6-4 | TGTGCCAGCAGTGACGAGGCTAACAATGAGCAGTTCTTC | CASSDEANNEQFF
TRBJ2-5 | NA | TRBD1 | TRBV3-1/TRBV3-2 | TGTGCCAGCAGCCACAGGGGGGAGACCCAGTACTTC | CASSHRGETQYF
TRBJ2-7 | few | NA | TRBV7-8 | TGTGCCAGCAGCTATACCCGACAGTCTAAGGAGCAGTACTTC | CASSYTRQSKEQYF
TRBJ2-7 | NA | NA | TRBV11-2 | TGTGCCAGCAGCCGGCAGGACTACGAGCAGTACTTC | CASSRQDYEQYF
TRBJ2-3 | once | TRBD2 | TRBV28 | TGTGCCAGCAGTTTAGCCGGGACTAGGTCAGATACGCAGTATTTT | CASSLAGTRSDTQYF
TRBJ2-1 | once | NA | TRBV24-1 | TGTGCCACCAGTGGGACTTCCGCCTACAATGAGCAGTTCTTC | CATSGTSAYNEQFF
TRBJ1-1 | NA | NA | TRBV2 | TGTGCCAGCAGTGGGACGGGGGTGGAGTACACTGAAGCTTTCTTT | CASSGTGVEYTEAFF
TRBJ2-5 | NA | NA | TRBV21-1 | TGTGCCAGCAGCAAAGTGCCCCAGACACAAGAGACCCAGTACTTC | CASSKVPQTQETQYF
TRBJ1-1 | NA | TRBD1 | TRBV30 | TGTGCCTGGAGTCCAACTCGACAGGGTGGAGGGTATCGGGGCACTGAAGCTTTCTTT | CAWSPTRQGGGYRGTEAFF
TRBJ2-2 | NA | TRBD2 | TRBV7-8 | TGTGCCAGCAGGTCACAGGGACTAGAGACCACCGGGGAGCTGTTTTTT | CASRSQGLETTGELFF
TRBJ2-1 | NA | NA | TRBV24-1 | TGTGCCACCAGTGTCGGGAGCCTCTACAATGAGCAGTTCTTC | CATSVGSLYNEQFF
TRBJ1-5 | NA | NA | TRBV21-1 | TGTGCCAGCAGCAAAATCGCTGACAGGAGCAATCAGCCCCAGCATTTT | CASSKIADRSNQPQHF
TRBJ2-1 | NA | TRBD2 | TRBV6-6 | TGTGCCAGCAAGACTAGCGGGGGGGATGAGCAGTTCTTC | CASKTSGGDEQFF
TRBJ2-5 | once | NA | TRBV15 | TGTGCCACCAGCAGAGACAGGATAGAGACCCAGTACTTC | CATSRDRIETQYF
TRBJ2-1 | NA | TRBD1 | TRBV11-3 | TGTGCCAGCAGCTTAGGCCAGGGGGATGAGCAGTTCTTC | CASSLGQGDEQFF
TRBJ1-4 | NA | TRBD1 | TRBV11-2 | TGTGCCAGCAGCTTAGGGGGACAGGGAAAAGGTGAAAAACTGTTTTTT | CASSLGGQGKGEKLFF
TRBJ2-1 | NA | NA | TRBV10-3 | TGTGCCGTTTCACTAGTGAAAGGCGGGGAGCAGTTCTTC | CAVSLVKGGEQFF
TRBJ1-1 | NA | NA | TRBV29-1 | TGCAGCGTTAGCCACACTGAAGCTTTCTTT | CSVSHTEAFF
TRBJ2-3 | NA | NA | TRBV13 | TGTGCCAGCAGCTCCGGACCGTGGGGCCCAGATACGCAGTATTTT | CASSSGPWGPDTQYF
TRBJ2-5 | NA | NA | TRBV11-2 | TGTGCCAGCACCCGCAGGGGAGAGACCCAGTACTTC | CASTRRGETQYF
TRBJ2-3 | NA | TRBD2 | TRBV10-1 | TGCGCCAGCAGCCAGACCGGGACTAGCGGGTATACGCAGTATTTT | CASSQTGTSGYTQYF
TRBJ2-7 | NA | TRBD2 | TRBV5-1 | TGCGCCAGCAGCACCGGCGGGAGTATCTACGAGCAGTACTTC | CASSTGGSIYEQYF
TRBJ2-7 | NA | TRBD2 | TRBV2 | TGTGCCACCATCCCTGCTAGCGGTTTCTACGAGCAGTACTTC | CATIPASGFYEQYF
TRBJ2-7 | NA | NA | TRBV12-3/TRBV12-4 | TGTGCCAGCAGTTTAGGCCCCGGGATCGAGCAGTACTTC | CASSLGPGIEQYF
TRBJ2-7 | NA | TRBD1 | TRBV9 | TGTGCCAGCAGCGTGACAGGGAGAAACGAGCAGTACTTC | CASSVTGRNEQYF
TRBJ2-7 | NA | TRBD1 | TRBV29-1 | TGCAGCGCCGGGACAGGGATCTCCTACGAGCAGTACTTC | CSAGTGISYEQYF
TRBJ2-7 | NA | NA | TRBV30 | TGTGCCTGGACAGGCAGCTACGAGCAGTACTTC | CAWTGSYEQYF
TRBJ2-1 | NA | TRBD2 | TRBV28 | TGTGCCAGCACCCTCGCCGGGACTAGCGGGAGTAGTGAGCAGTTCTTC | CASTLAGTSGSSEQFF
TRBJ2-1 | NA | NA | TRBV27 | TGTGCCAGCAGGGGCCAGAGTCCCATATCTCACAATGAGCAGTTCTTC | CASRGQSPISHNEQFF
TRBJ2-7 | NA | TRBD2 | TRBV30 | TGTGCCTGGAGTCCACTAGCGGGAGTGGGGTACGAGCAGTACTTC | CAWSPLAGVGYEQYF
TRBJ1-5 | NA | NA | TRBV27 | TGTGCCAGCAGTTGGAGTAGCAATCAGCCCCAGCATTTT | CASSWSSNQPQHF
TRBJ1-2 | NA | TRBD1 | TRBV6-5 | TGTGCCAGCAGTTCCGGGACAGGGAGTATCTATGGCTACACCTTC | CASSSGTGSIYGYTF
TRBJ2-5 | NA | NA | TRBV27 | TGTGCCAGCAGTTTAACAGATTCAGAGACCCAGTACTTC | CASSLTDSETQYF
TRBJ2-2 | NA | NA | TRBV2 | TGTGCCAGCAATGGACAGAACACCGGGGAGCTGTTTTTT | CASNGQNTGELFF
TRBJ2-2 | NA | TRBD1 | TRBV18 | TGTGCCAGCTCAGCGGGACAGGGATTGAACACCGGGGAGCTGTTTTTT | CASSAGQGLNTGELFF
TRBJ1-2 | NA | NA | TRBV6-6 | TGTGCCAGCAGCGCAACCAAGGGAGGTAACTATGGCTACACCTTC | CASSATKGGNYGYTF
TRBJ2-2 | NA | NA | TRBV4-2 | TGTGCCAGCAGCGGCGGGGCCGGGGAACTGTTTTTT | CASSGGAGELFF
TRBJ2-7 | NA | TRBD1 | TRBV9 | TGTGCCAGCAGCGTAGACGACAGGGCAGGCGGATACGAGCAGTACTTC | CASSVDDRAGGYEQYF
TRBJ2-1 | NA | TRBD2 | TRBV11-2 | TGTGCCAGCAGCTTATTTCTAGCGGGAGGTCGGGATGAGCAGTTCTTC | CASSLFLAGGRDEQFF
TRBJ2-5 | NA | NA | TRBV7-2 | TGTGCCAGCAGCCCAGTCGTCACTAGCAAAGAGACCCAGTACTTC | CASSPVVTSKETQYF
TRBJ1-3 | NA | NA | TRBV19 | TGTGCCAGTGCCAACCCACAGGTCTACTCTGGAAACACCATATATTTT | CASANPQVYSGNTIYF